The next 14 T cell receptor beta chains were all read from a single sample in a study of T-cell memory formation after mild COVID-19. MiXCR, applied by TCRdb to the 5' RACE reads, yields one record per CDR3 protein. The data contain more than 80,000 distinct CDR3 sequences, around 12% of them singletons. Sample: PBMCs or a T cell subset sorted from them (not recorded which). These receptors all stem from an adult woman who had mild COVID-19 (a few samples of this study predate the infection). Cell type and time point are not known.

This clonotype was detected only a few times. The chain has TRBV12-3 or TRBV12-4 and TRBJ1-1, with D unclear. This CDR3 has 16 residues. The V end lost 7 bases, the J end lost 1 base, and 19 bases lay between the germline ends. In nucleotides, the CDR3 is TGTGCCAGCACCTTCAGCGGGCAGGCTGCGAACACTGAAGCTTTCTTT. This codes for CASTFSGQAANTEAFF.

This sequence joins TRBV5-1 and TRBJ1-2; 9 nucleotides line up with TRBD1. V shed 4 bases and J 3 bases; nucleotides not matched to a gene: 7. The germline gives CDR1 SGHRS, CDR2 YFSETQ. This CDR3 is 15 amino acids long. Here the CDR3 reads CASSHLQGADYGYTF. The CDR3 nucleotides read TGCGCCAGCAGCCACCTACAGGGGGCGGACTATGGCTACACCTTC.

CDR3 residues: CSASRGAHYNEQFF. CDR3 bases: TGCAGTGCTAGTCGAGGGGCCCATTACAATGAGCAGTTCTTC. The chain recombines TRBV20-1 with TRBJ2-1; the D call may be TRBD1 or TRBD2 (5 bases each). This CDR3 comprises 14 residues. Trimming pared 3 bases from V and 4 bases from J, leaving 13 bases between. Looked up from germline, CDR1 is DFQATT and CDR2 is SNEGSKA (reference sequence).

This clonotype was seen more than once but under ten times. The DNA for the CDR3 is TGTGCCAGCAGTTTAAGGCTGGGGACGAACACTGAAGCTTTCTTT. Residues: CASSLRLGTNTEAFF. The chain has TRBV12-3 or TRBV12-4 and TRBJ1-1, with D perhaps TRBD1 (5 bases). The CDR3 runs 15 residues. The V gene lost 2 bases and the J gene lost 1 base, with 11 bases spanning the gap.

This clonotype came up many times. This rearrangement joins TRBV10-3 to TRBJ2-2, with no clear D. The CDR3 contains 12 residues. V gave up 5 bases and J gave up 5 bases, with 6 bases separating them. Germline V gene lookup returns CDR1 ENHRY and CDR2 SYGVKD. The CDR3 DNA sequence: TGTGCCATCAGTTCGAGAACCGGGGAGCTGTTTTTT. As protein: CAISSRTGELFF.

The sample holds a few counts of this clonotype. This chain uses TRBV5-1 with TRBJ1-1; D remains unclear. The germline CDR1 and CDR2 sequences are SGHRS and YFSETQ. The length of the CDR3 is 15 residues. The V gene lost 1 base and the J gene lost 0 bases, with 10 bases spanning the gap. The CDR3 sequence is CASSLFPNMNTEAFF. The CDR3 DNA follows: TGCGCCAGCAGCTTGTTTCCTAACATGAACACTGAAGCTTTCTTT.

This clonotype was seen more than once but under ten times. The chain uses TRBV4-3 and TRBJ2-7; 13 positions agree with TRBD2. V lost 0 bases and J lost 2; bases outside the gene matches: 10. In germline, CDR1 is LGHNA, CDR2 YSLEER. The CDR3 consists of 19 residues. Written as DNA, the CDR3 is TGCGCCAGCAGCCAAGATTGGGAGATAACTAGCGGGAGGGCCTACGAGCAGTACTTC. It encodes CASSQDWEITSGRAYEQYF.

This clonotype has just a few counts. Here the CDR3 reads CASSSPGQGLKETQYF. CDR3 in DNA: TGTGCCAGCAGCTCTCCGGGACAGGGTTTAAAGGAGACCCAGTACTTC. The gene calls are TRBV7-2 and TRBJ2-5; 9 bases agree with TRBD1. This CDR3 region has 16 residues. V was pared by 4 bases and J by 5 bases, with 11 bases of the junction left unmatched. Germline V lookup: CDR1 SGHTA, CDR2 FQGNSA.

The V and J genes are TRBV28 and TRBJ2-4; D gene uncertain. Trimming cost V 2 bases and J 0 bases, with 14 bases left between them. The CDR3 loop spans 17 amino acids. Germline loops: CDR1 MDHEN, CDR2 SYDVKM. CDR3 in amino acids: CASSLHGGNLAKNIQYF. CDR3 nucleotides: TGTGCCAGCAGTTTACATGGCGGAAACCTAGCCAAAAACATTCAGTACTTC. The entire variable domain, with the rest obtained from reference TRBV28 and TRBJ2-4, is as follows: DVKVTQSSRYLVKRTGEKVFLECVQDMDHENMFWYRQDPGLGLRLIYFSYDVKMKEKGDIPEGYSVSREKKERFSLILESASTNQTSMYLCASSLHGGNLAKNIQYFGAGTRLSVL.

This clonotype was seen a handful of times. J is TRBJ2-1 and V is TRBV15; 7 bases map to TRBD2. Germline assignment: CDR1 LNHNV and CDR2 YYDKDF (reference sequence). Trimming at V came to 5 bases and at J to 3 bases, leaving 10 bases not matched to a gene. This CDR3 region has 16 residues. CDR3 in amino acids: CATSPRVGGDYNEQFF. CDR3 sequence (DNA): TGTGCCACCAGCCCCAGGGTGGGGGGGGACTACAATGAGCAGTTCTTC.

The sample holds one count of this clonotype. This could be a read error, since a much larger clone is one nucleotide away. The chain employs TRBV5-1 and TRBJ2-1; TRBD2 matches 8 bases. Germline V gives CDR1 SGHRS, CDR2 YFSETQ. There are 16 residues in the CDR3. The CDR3 region has the DNA TGCGCCATCAGCTTGATCGGGACTAGTGTCTTCAATGAGCAGTTCTTC. Its protein is CAISLIGTSVFNEQFF.

The chain links TRBV5-1 to TRBJ2-5; no reliable D call. In germline, CDR1 is SGHRS, CDR2 YFSETQ. Trimming removed 5 bases at V and 5 bases at J, with 22 bases between. CDR3 length: 16 amino acids. As DNA, the CDR3 is TGCGCCAGCAGACGAACCGCGGTAGCCGTTGGGGAGACCCAGTACTTC. Translating it yields CASRRTAVAVGETQYF.

The chain carries TRBV5-1 and TRBJ1-2; weak D call: TRBD1 (5 bases). The CDR3 spans 14 residues. The germline V and J ends were trimmed by 1 base and 3 bases, with 10 bases remaining between them. Looked up from germline, CDR1 is SGHRS and CDR2 is YFSETQ. The CDR3 reads CASSLPGMDYGYTF. CDR3 DNA: TGCGCCAGCAGCTTGCCAGGGATGGACTATGGCTACACCTTC. Drawing the rest from reference TRBV5-1 and TRBJ1-2, the complete variable domain is KAGVTQTPRYLIKTRGQQVTLSCSPISGHRSVSWYQQTPGQGLQFLFEYFSETQRNKGNFPGRFSGRQFSNSRSEMNVSTLELGDSALYLCASSLPGMDYGYTFGSGTRLTVV.

This chain uses TRBV20-1 with TRBJ2-7, with D possibly TRBD2 on 7 matching bases. The V and J ends lost 6 bases and 5 bases respectively, with 23 bases between them. CDR1 is DFQATT and CDR2 is SNEGSKA in the germline V gene (reference sequence). The CDR3 has 15 residues. CDR3 protein: CSASQLRGASDEQYF. Written as DNA, the CDR3 is TGCAGTGCGTCCCAACTCCGGGGGGCGAGCGACGAGCAGTACTTC.